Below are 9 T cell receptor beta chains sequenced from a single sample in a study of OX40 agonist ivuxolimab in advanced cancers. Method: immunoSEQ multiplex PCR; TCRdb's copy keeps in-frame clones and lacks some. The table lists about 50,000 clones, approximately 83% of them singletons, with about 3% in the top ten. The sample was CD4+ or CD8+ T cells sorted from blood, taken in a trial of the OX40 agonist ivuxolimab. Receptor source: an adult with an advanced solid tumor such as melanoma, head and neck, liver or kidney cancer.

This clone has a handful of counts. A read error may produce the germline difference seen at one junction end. Here the CDR3 reads CASSLARTAPTLNF. CDR3 DNA: TGCGCCAGCAGCTTGGCCAGGACAGCTCCTACGTTGAACTTC. The chain carries TRBV5-1 and TRBJ2-7, with a tentative D call TRBD1 (6 bases). The CDR3 length is 14 residues. Per germline, CDR1 SGHRS and CDR2 YFSETQ.

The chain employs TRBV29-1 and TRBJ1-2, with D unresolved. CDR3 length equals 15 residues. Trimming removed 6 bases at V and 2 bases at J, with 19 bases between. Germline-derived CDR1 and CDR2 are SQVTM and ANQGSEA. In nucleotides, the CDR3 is TGCAGCGTCCCCGCCGGCGGGTTATTGAACTATGGCTACACCTTC. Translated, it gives CSVPAGGLLNYGYTF. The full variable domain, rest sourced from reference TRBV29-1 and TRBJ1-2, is SAVISQKPSRDICQRGTSLTIQCQVDSQVTMMFWYRQQPGQSLTLIATANQGSEATYESGFVIDKFPISRPNLTFSTLTVSNMSPEDSSIYLCSVPAGGLLNYGYTFGSGTRLTVV.

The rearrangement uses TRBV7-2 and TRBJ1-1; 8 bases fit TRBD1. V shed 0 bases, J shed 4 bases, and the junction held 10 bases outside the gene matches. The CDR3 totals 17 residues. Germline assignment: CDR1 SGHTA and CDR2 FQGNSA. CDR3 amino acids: CASSLAGARGLRTEAFF. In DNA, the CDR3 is TGTGCCAGCAGCTTAGCAGGGGCCAGGGGGCTACGCACTGAAGCTTTCTTT.

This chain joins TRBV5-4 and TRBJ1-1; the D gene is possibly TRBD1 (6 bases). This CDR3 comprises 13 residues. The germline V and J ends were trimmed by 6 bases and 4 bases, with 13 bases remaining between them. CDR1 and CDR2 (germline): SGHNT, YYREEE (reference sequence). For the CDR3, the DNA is TGTGCCAGCACCGGGGGGCGAATCACTGAAGCTTTCTTT. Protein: CASTGGRITEAFF.

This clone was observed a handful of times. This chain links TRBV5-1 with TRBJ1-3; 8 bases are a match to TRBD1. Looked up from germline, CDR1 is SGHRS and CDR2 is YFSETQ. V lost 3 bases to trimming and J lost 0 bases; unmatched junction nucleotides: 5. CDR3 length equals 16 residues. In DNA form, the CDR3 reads TGCGCCAGCAGCTGGACAGGGCTAAGCTCTGGAAACACCATATATTTT. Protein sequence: CASSWTGLSSGNTIYF. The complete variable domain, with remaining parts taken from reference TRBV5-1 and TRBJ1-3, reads KAGVTQTPRYLIKTRGQQVTLSCSPISGHRSVSWYQQTPGQGLQFLFEYFSETQRNKGNFPGRFSGRQFSNSRSEMNVSTLELGDSALYLCASSWTGLSSGNTIYFGEGSWLTVV.

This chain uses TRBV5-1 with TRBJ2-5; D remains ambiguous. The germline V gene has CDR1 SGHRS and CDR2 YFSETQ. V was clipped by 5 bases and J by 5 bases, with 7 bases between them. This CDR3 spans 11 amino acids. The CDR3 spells CASRAAETQYF. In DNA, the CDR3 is TGCGCCAGCAGGGCCGCTGAGACCCAGTACTTC.

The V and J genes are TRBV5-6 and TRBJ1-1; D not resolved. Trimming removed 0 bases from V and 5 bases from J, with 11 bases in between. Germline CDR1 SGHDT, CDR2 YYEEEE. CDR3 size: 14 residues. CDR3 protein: CASSLGPLRTEAFF. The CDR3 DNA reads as TGTGCCAGCAGCTTGGGGCCACTGAGGACTGAAGCTTTCTTT.

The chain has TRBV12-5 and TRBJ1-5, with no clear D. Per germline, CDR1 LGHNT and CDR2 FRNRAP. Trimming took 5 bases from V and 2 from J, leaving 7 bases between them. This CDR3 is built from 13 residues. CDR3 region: CASGGNGNQPQHF. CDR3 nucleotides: TGTGCTAGTGGTGGGAACGGCAATCAGCCCCAGCATTTT.

This CDR3 is CASRPGQLNEKLFF. CDR3 sequence (DNA): TGTGCCAGCAGGCCGGGACAGCTGAATGAAAAACTGTTTTTT. J is TRBJ1-4 and V is TRBV6-6; TRBD1 matches at 7 bases. This CDR3 comprises 14 residues. Trimming cost V 6 bases and J 5 bases; bases outside gene matches: 6. The germline gives CDR1 MNHNY, CDR2 SVGAGI (reference sequence).